Each of the 14 T cell receptor beta chains below was sequenced from the same sample in a study of blood T cell repertoires in COVID-19. Repertoires were generated with immunoSEQ multiplex PCR, while TCRdb's copy carries only in-frame clones and drops some. The sample includes 200,000 to 250,000 clones, around 82% of them seen just once. Sequencing input: peripheral blood. The receptors derive from a woman aged 70-85 years with acute or convalescent COVID-19.

This clone came up once. The J gene is TRBJ2-2, the V gene TRBV13; no clear D gene. Trimming removed 4 bases at V and 4 bases at J, with 4 bases between. There are 12 residues in the CDR3. CDR1 PRHDT and CDR2 FYEKMQ come from the germline V gene (reference sequence). This CDR3 reads CASSSLTGELFF. The CDR3 DNA reads TGTGCCAGCAGCTCTCTCACCGGGGAGCTGTTTTTT. The full variable domain, completed using reference TRBV13 and TRBJ2-2, is AAGVIQSPRHLIKEKRETATLKCYPIPRHDTVYWYQQGPGQDPQFLISFYEKMQSDKGSIPDRFSAQQFSDYHSELNMSSLELGDSALYFCASSSLTGELFFGEGSRLTVL.

This clone has only a few counts. The rearrangement links TRBV6-5 to TRBJ2-1; possible D gene TRBD1, 6 bases. The CDR3 consists of 13 residues. Trimming removed 7 bases from V and 5 bases from J, with 12 bases in between. From germline, CDR1 is MNHEY and CDR2 SVGAGI. The CDR3 loop reads CASITGSDNEQFF. As DNA, the CDR3 is TGTGCCAGCATTACAGGGTCCGACAATGAGCAGTTCTTC.

The sample holds many counts of this clone. The rearrangement joins TRBV4-1 to TRBJ2-3; perhaps TRBD2 as D (5 bases). Germline V lookup: CDR1 MGHRA, CDR2 YSYEKL. The V end lost 3 bases, the J end lost 6 bases, and 28 bases lay between the germline ends. The CDR3 totals 19 residues. CDR3 loop: CASSQTITKSPGKSDTQYF. CDR3 coding DNA: TGCGCCAGCAGCCAGACGATCACCAAAAGCCCGGGGAAAAGCGATACGCAGTATTTT.

This clone was observed once. The chain uses TRBV20-1 and TRBJ1-5, with a tentative D call TRBD1 (6 bases). CDR1 and CDR2 from the germline V gene are DFQATT and SNEGSKA (reference sequence). The CDR3 has 13 residues. Trimming took 3 bases from V and 5 from J, leaving 11 bases between them. Here the CDR3 DNA reads TGCAGTGCTAGTCGGGGGGGGCATCAGCCCCAGCATTTT. Its translation is CSASRGGHQPQHF.

V gene TRBV10-3 combines with J gene TRBJ2-3; TRBD1 matches 11 bases. After removal of 6 bases from V and 6 bases from J, the junction contained 8 bases not matched to a gene. The CDR3 consists of 15 residues. Looked up from germline, CDR1 is ENHRY and CDR2 is SYGVKD. The chain's CDR3 is CAIRESGTGGDTQYF. The CDR3 region has the DNA TGTGCCATCAGGGAATCCGGGACAGGGGGTGATACGCAGTATTTT.

This clone was recorded a few times. The chain has TRBV10-3 and TRBJ1-5; D ambiguous. Germline CDR1 and CDR2: ENHRY and SYGVKD. The V end was cut by 6 bases, the J end by 2 bases, with 11 bases between. The CDR3 spans 14 residues. The CDR3 region is CAIRSEGGNQPQHF. The DNA of the CDR3 is TGTGCCATCAGATCAGAGGGCGGCAATCAGCCCCAGCATTTT.

The chain links TRBV15 to TRBJ2-7; 10 bases line up with TRBD1. The V gene's germline CDR1 is LNHNV and CDR2 YYDKDF (reference sequence). Unmatched junction bases numbered 8, after V lost 8 bases and J lost 7 bases. The CDR3 is 13 amino acids. DNA for the CDR3: TGTGCCACCGATCCAGGGACAGGGGTAGAGCAGTACTTC. It specifies CATDPGTGVEQYF.

The chain employs TRBV7-2 and TRBJ2-7; no reliable D call. Germline V CDR1 and CDR2: SGHTA, FQGNSA. The CDR3 loop spans 12 amino acids. V lost 1 base, J lost 3 bases, and 4 bases lay in between. CDR3 in DNA: TGTGCCAGCAGCTTAGTCAGCTACGAGCAGTACTTC. Its protein product is CASSLVSYEQYF.

This chain connects TRBV2 to TRBJ2-5; 9 positions agree with TRBD1. This CDR3 has 17 residues. Germline values: CDR1 SNHLY, CDR2 FYNNEI. J lost 2 bases, V lost 4 bases, and 11 bases had no gene match. This chain's CDR3 is CASSGFRDRVGQETQYF. CDR3 nucleotide sequence: TGTGCCAGCAGTGGATTCCGGGACAGGGTTGGGCAAGAGACCCAGTACTTC.

V and J are TRBV6-5 and TRBJ1-2, with D hard to call. The germline gives CDR1 MNHEY, CDR2 SVGAGI. CDR3 length equals 11 residues. Between the trimmed V and J ends, which lost 2 bases and 5 bases, there was a span of 3 bases. CDR3 bases: TGTGCCAGCAGTTACCCGTATGGCTACACCTTC. It codes for CASSYPYGYTF.

This chain connects TRBV7-2 to TRBJ2-7, with 10 bases fitting TRBD2. The CDR3 has 13 residues. Germline CDR1 and CDR2: SGHTA and FQGNSA. The J segment lost 4 bases and the V segment lost 5 bases, leaving 2 bases of the junction unmatched. In nucleotides, the CDR3 is TGTGCCAGCAGCCCTAGCGGGGGTTACGAGCAGTACTTC. Translating it yields CASSPSGGYEQYF.

This sequence joins TRBV7-3 and TRBJ2-7; 7 bases fit TRBD1. Per the germline V gene, CDR1 is SGHTA and CDR2 is FQGTGA. V lost 5 bases and J lost 4; bases outside the gene matches: 5. This CDR3 comprises 13 residues. In DNA, the CDR3 is TGTGCCAGCAGCCCCGCAGGGGGATACGAGCAGTACTTC. Translation gives CASSPAGGYEQYF. The full variable domain, in which reference TRBV7-3 and TRBJ2-7 provide the parts outside the CDR3, is GAGVSQTPSNKVTEKGKYVELRCDPISGHTALYWYRQSLGQGPEFLIYFQGTGAADDSGLPNDRFFAVRPEGSVSTLKIQRTERGDSAVYLCASSPAGGYEQYFGPGTRLTVT.

This chain uses TRBV30 with TRBJ1-6; D perhaps matches TRBD1 (6 bases). Trimming pared 8 bases from V and 8 bases from J, leaving 19 bases between. In germline, CDR1 is GTSNPN, CDR2 SVGIG (reference sequence). CDR3 length equals 14 residues. CDR3 coding DNA: TGTGCCCTCCAACAGGGAATTGTCGATTCACCCCTCCACTTT. Translating it yields CALQQGIVDSPLHF.

The chain is built from TRBV14 and TRBJ2-7, with TRBD1 matching 8 bases. V shed 1 base, J shed 0 bases, and the junction held 2 bases outside the gene matches. Germline V CDR1 and CDR2: SGHDN, FVKESK. The CDR3 contains 15 residues. CDR3 nucleotide sequence: TGTGCCAGCAGCCAAGGCAGGGGGCCCTCCTACGAGCAGTACTTC. Its protein is CASSQGRGPSYEQYF.